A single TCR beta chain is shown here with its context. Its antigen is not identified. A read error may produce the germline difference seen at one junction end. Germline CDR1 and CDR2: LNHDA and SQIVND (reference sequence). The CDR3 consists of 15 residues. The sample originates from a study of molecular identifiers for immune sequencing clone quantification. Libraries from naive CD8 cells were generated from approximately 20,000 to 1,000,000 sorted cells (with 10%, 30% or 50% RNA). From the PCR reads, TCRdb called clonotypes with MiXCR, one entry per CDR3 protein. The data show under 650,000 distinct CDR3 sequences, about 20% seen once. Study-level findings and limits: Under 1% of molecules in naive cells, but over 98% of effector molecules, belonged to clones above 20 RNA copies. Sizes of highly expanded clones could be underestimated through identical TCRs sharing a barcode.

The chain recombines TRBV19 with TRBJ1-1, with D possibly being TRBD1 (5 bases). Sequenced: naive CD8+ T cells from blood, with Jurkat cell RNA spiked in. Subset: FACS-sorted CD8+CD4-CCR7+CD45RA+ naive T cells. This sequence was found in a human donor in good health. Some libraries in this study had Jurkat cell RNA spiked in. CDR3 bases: TGTGCCAGTAGTATAGAAGGGGAGATGAACACTGCAGCTTTCTTT. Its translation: CASSIEGEMNTAAFF. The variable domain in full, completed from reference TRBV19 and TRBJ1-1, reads DGGITQSPKYLFRKEGQNVTLSCEQNLNHDAMYWYRQDPGQGLRLIYYSQIVNDFQKGDIAEGYSVSREKKESFPLTVTSAQKNPTAFYLCASSIEGEMNTAAFFGQGTRLTVV.